A selection of T cell receptor beta chains follows, all from one sample in a study of CD8 T cells in Susac syndrome. Each CDR3 protein gets one entry after TCRdb re-called the immunoSEQ multiplex PCR reads with MiXCR. This sample has about 190,000 distinct CDR3 sequences; nearly 97% occur once, and the top ten carry around 0.096%. Sequences were obtained from CD4+ T cells from PBMCs. These receptors all come from a human donor with Susac syndrome. Each CDR3 is given with its conserved first and last residue. Fields, in order: clone size, J gene, D gene, V gene, CDR3 DNA, CDR3 protein. A D gene is named only where the DNA matches it firmly. The size of a clone is reported for some rows only, either as once, few or many, or as a class for expanded clones.

. | TRBJ2-5 | TRBD2 | TRBV5-1 | TGCGCCAGCAGCTTGCCCGGGGGGAGCGAGACCCAGTACTTC | CASSLPGGSETQYF
. | TRBJ1-5 | . | TRBV2 | TGTGCCAGCCCGACGGAATGCAATCAGCCCCAGCATTTT | CASPTECNQPQHF
once | TRBJ2-3 | . | TRBV30 | TGTGCCTGGAGTGTAGGGGGGAGCCGGGCTGATACGCAGTATTTT | CAWSVGGSRADTQYF
. | TRBJ1-3 | . | TRBV12-3/TRBV12-4 | TGTGCCGGATCGCAGGGTTATGGAAACACCATATATTTT | CAGSQGYGNTIYF
. | TRBJ1-2 | . | TRBV5-4 | TGTGCCAGCAGCTTGCCCGGACGGCCCTATGGCTACACCTTC | CASSLPGRPYGYTF
. | TRBJ2-7 | . | TRBV9 | TGTGCCAGCAGCGTAGCGGGCAGGGGATCCAACGAGCAGTACTTC | CASSVAGRGSNEQYF
. | TRBJ2-3 | TRBD2 | TRBV7-3 | TGTGCCAGCAGCCCCGGGGGACTAGCGGGACTAACAGATACGCAGTATTTT | CASSPGGLAGLTDTQYF
. | TRBJ2-5 | . | TRBV6-6 | TGTGCCAGTAAACGTGACAGAGACCAAGAGACCCAGTACTTC | CASKRDRDQETQYF
. | TRBJ2-5 | . | TRBV9 | TGTGCCAGCAGCCCTCTTCGGGGGGCTCAACAAGAGACCCAGTACTTC | CASSPLRGAQQETQYF
. | TRBJ2-1 | TRBD2 | TRBV27 | TGTGCCAGCAGTGCCCGGACTAGCATAATCTACAATGAGCAGTTCTTC | CASSARTSIIYNEQFF
. | TRBJ2-2 | TRBD2 | TRBV7-3 | TGTGCCAGCAGCCCCTTGGGAGGGAACGTCGGCGGGGAGCTGTTTTTT | CASSPLGGNVGGELFF
. | TRBJ1-5 | . | TRBV2 | TGTGCCAGCAGTGAAATGGCAGTCAATCAGCCCCAGCATTTT | CASSEMAVNQPQHF
. | TRBJ1-6 | . | TRBV30 | TGTGCCTGGAGTGTAAGGGGCAGTGATTCACCCCTCCACTTT | CAWSVRGSDSPLHF
once | TRBJ2-7 | TRBD2 | TRBV20-1 | TGCAGTGCAGGGAGGGGTCAAGAGCAGTACTTC | CSAGRGQEQYF
. | TRBJ1-2 | . | TRBV30 | TGTGCCTGGAGTTCCTTTGGACAGAGCTATGGCTACACCTTC | CAWSSFGQSYGYTF
. | TRBJ2-3 | . | TRBV7-2 | TGTGCCAGCAGCTCCTACAGATTAACGCAGTATTTT | CASSSYRLTQYF
. | TRBJ2-3 | . | TRBV12-3/TRBV12-4 | TGTGCCAGCAGTTTAATAACGGGAACGCAGTATTTT | CASSLITGTQYF
. | TRBJ2-5 | TRBD1 | TRBV30 | TGTGCCTGGACCAAGAACAGGGGCCAGGAGACCCAGTACTTC | CAWTKNRGQETQYF
. | TRBJ1-1 | . | TRBV18 | TGTGCCAGCTCACCTGACCAGTGGAAAGCTTTCTTT | CASSPDQWKAFF
. | TRBJ2-7 | . | TRBV7-9 | TGTGCCAGCAGCCGGGACACCCACTCCTACGAGCAGTACTTC | CASSRDTHSYEQYF
. | TRBJ2-1 | . | TRBV11-2 | TGTGCCAGCAGCTCGATGTACAGGGCCCCCGGGGATGAGCAGTTCTTC | CASSSMYRAPGDEQFF
. | TRBJ2-7 | . | TRBV27 | TGTGCCAGCAGTGAAAGAAAGGACGAGCAGTACTTC | CASSERKDEQYF
. | TRBJ2-3 | TRBD2 | TRBV5-4 | TGTGCCAGCAGCACAACAAGCGGGGCCCTCACAGATACGCAGTATTTT | CASSTTSGALTDTQYF
. | TRBJ2-7 | . | TRBV9 | TGTGCCAGCAGCGTAGGGAGTAGACGCGAGCAGTACTTC | CASSVGSRREQYF
. | TRBJ1-6 | TRBD1 | TRBV2 | TGTGCCAGCGGGCAGGGGGCCAGCTCACCCCTCCACTTT | CASGQGASSPLHF
. | TRBJ2-3 | . | TRBV7-9 | TGTGCCAGCAGCTTAGGGGCGAGCGTTCGCACAGATACGCAGTATTTT | CASSLGASVRTDTQYF
. | TRBJ2-4 | TRBD1 | TRBV4-1 | TGCGCCAGCAGCCAAGTAAGAGGACAGGGGGATTCCGGCAAAAACATTCAGTACTTC | CASSQVRGQGDSGKNIQYF
once | TRBJ1-1 | TRBD1 | TRBV7-2 | TGTGCCAGCAGCTCCAGGACAGGGATGGGTGAAGCTTTCTTT | CASSSRTGMGEAFF
. | TRBJ2-7 | TRBD1 | TRBV7-9 | TGTGCCAGCAGCCTGACAGGGGTAACCTACGAGCAGTACTTC | CASSLTGVTYEQYF
once | TRBJ1-1 | TRBD1 | TRBV6-5 | TGTGCCAGCAGTTACTGGGGGACAGGGAAGAACACTGAAGCTTTCTTT | CASSYWGTGKNTEAFF
. | TRBJ2-7 | . | TRBV20-1 | TGCAGTGCAGGGGGGGCCCAGCAGTACTTC | CSAGGAQQYF
. | TRBJ1-1 | . | TRBV30 | TGTGCCTGGAGTCGACCCTCTCCGGACCCTAACACTGAAGCTTTCTTT | CAWSRPSPDPNTEAFF
. | TRBJ2-1 | TRBD2 | TRBV30 | TGTGCCACTAGCGGGGGTCCCTTTGAGCAGTTCTTC | CATSGGPFEQFF
. | TRBJ2-3 | TRBD2 | TRBV25-1 | TGTGCCAGCAGTGAAAGCGGGGTACTAAAGGGGACGCAGTATTTT | CASSESGVLKGTQYF
. | TRBJ2-7 | . | TRBV27 | TGTGCCAGCAGTCCATGGGACCACTACGAGCAGTACTTC | CASSPWDHYEQYF
. | TRBJ1-6 | . | TRBV29-1 | TGCAGCGTTGAAGATCAGAGGGGGTCACCCCTCCACTTT | CSVEDQRGSPLHF
. | TRBJ1-6 | TRBD1 | TRBV5-1 | TGCGCCAGCACCGCCGGGACAGAAAATTCACCCCTCCACTTT | CASTAGTENSPLHF
once | TRBJ1-1 | . | TRBV7-2 | TGTGCCAGCAGCTTGGACGGGCGGGGAGATGAAGCTTTCTTT | CASSLDGRGDEAFF
. | TRBJ2-5 | . | TRBV29-1 | TGCAGCCTGTTTGAGACAAACCAAGAGACCCAGTACTTC | CSLFETNQETQYF
once | TRBJ2-3 | . | TRBV2 | TGTGCCAGCACACCGTTCACCACAGATACGCAGTATTTT | CASTPFTTDTQYF
. | TRBJ2-2 | . | TRBV5-1 | TGCGCCAGCAGCTTTGATACAGGAGACACCGGGGAGCTGTTTTTT | CASSFDTGDTGELFF
. | TRBJ1-2 | . | TRBV30 | TGTGCCTGGGGATCCAATGGCTACACCTTC | CAWGSNGYTF
. | TRBJ2-7 | . | TRBV20-1 | TGCAGTGCTAGAGATCGACTCTACGAGCAGTACTTC | CSARDRLYEQYF
. | TRBJ1-5 | . | TRBV19 | TGTGCCACCTCGGGGGGGCCGATCAATCAGCCCCAGCATTTT | CATSGGPINQPQHF
. | TRBJ2-5 | . | TRBV29-1 | TGCAGCGTCGCCCCAAGCGCCGATCGGGAGACCCAGTACTTC | CSVAPSADRETQYF
. | TRBJ1-2 | . | TRBV3-1 | TGTGCCAGCAGCCGGGGGGACACCCTTCTCCGTGGCTACACCTTC | CASSRGDTLLRGYTF